The 23 T cell receptor beta chains listed next were all sequenced from one sample in a study of blood T cell repertoires in COVID-19. Method: immunoSEQ multiplex PCR; TCRdb's copy keeps in-frame clones and lacks some. The sample contains approximately 24,000 clones, around 86% of which appear only once. Source material: peripheral blood. These receptors were collected from a human donor with active COVID-19. The donor label of this sample is uncertain.

V and J are TRBV10-2 and TRBJ2-3; 7 bases line up with TRBD2. CDR1 WSHSY and CDR2 SAAADI come from the germline V gene. The V segment lost 6 bases and the J segment 6 bases; nucleotides outside the gene matches: 6. The CDR3 sequence is 13 residues long. The CDR3 DNA follows: TGCGCCAGCAGGGTCACTAGCGTGGATACGCAGTATTTT. This codes for CASRVTSVDTQYF.

This clone rates as medium-sized (0.01 to 0.1%). This chain connects TRBV9 to TRBJ1-2; D unclear. The CDR3 covers 14 residues. Per the germline V gene, CDR1 is SGDLS and CDR2 is YYNGEE. V was cut by 0 bases and J by 2 bases, with 8 bases left in between. The CDR3 loop reads CASSVVNGNYGYTF. The CDR3 DNA is TGTGCCAGCAGCGTAGTAAACGGGAACTATGGCTACACCTTC.

The chain combines TRBV9 with TRBJ2-3, with 8 bases fitting TRBD1. V was pared by 7 bases and J by 1 base, with 2 bases of the junction left unmatched. CDR1 and CDR2 (germline): SGDLS, YYNGEE. This CDR3 region has 13 residues. The DNA of the CDR3 is TGTGCCAGCGCGGGACAGGGCACAGATACGCAGTATTTT. Translating it yields CASAGQGTDTQYF. The full variable domain, its missing parts supplied by reference TRBV9 and TRBJ2-3, is DSGVTQTPKHLITATGQRVTLRCSPRSGDLSVYWYQQSLDQGLQFLIQYYNGEERAKGNILERFSAQQFPDLHSELNLSSLELGDSALYFCASAGQGTDTQYFGPGTRLTVL.

In the case of this clone: The germline gene is not matched at one end of the junction; a read error may be the cause. J is TRBJ1-4 and V is TRBV7-9, with D uncertain. This CDR3 has 12 residues. Germline-derived CDR1 and CDR2 are SEHNR and FQNEAQ (reference sequence). CDR3 nucleotide sequence: TGTGCCAGCACCTTAGAAATCTCCAAACTGTTTTTT. Translating gives CASTLEISKLFF.

The chain uses TRBV11-2 and TRBJ2-7, with 8 bases identical to TRBD2. The CDR3 consists of 16 residues. V lost 5 bases, J lost 5 bases, and 14 bases stayed unmatched. CDR1 and CDR2 from the germline V gene are SGHAT and FQNNGV. CDR3: CASSALSGGVINEQYF. In DNA, the CDR3 is TGTGCCAGCAGCGCCCTCAGCGGGGGTGTGATCAACGAGCAGTACTTC.

By share, this clone ranks as medium-sized. The J gene is TRBJ1-6, the V gene TRBV6-6; D gene unclear. This CDR3 has 14 amino acids. Trimming shortened V by 2 bases and J by 7 bases, and 9 bases separated the two germline ends. The germline gives CDR1 MNHNY, CDR2 SVGAGI (reference sequence). This CDR3 reads CASSYAEENSPLHF. The DNA of the CDR3 is TGTGCCAGCAGTTACGCAGAAGAAAATTCACCCCTCCACTTT.

This chain connects TRBV27 to TRBJ2-3, with 9 bases fitting TRBD2. The CDR3 runs 14 residues. Germline V gene data show CDR1 as MNHEY and CDR2 as SMNVEV (reference sequence). With V trimmed by 8 bases and J by 13 bases, 16 bases remained unmatched. Here the CDR3 reads CASRSSGGHPAEYF. CDR3 sequence (DNA): TGTGCCAGCCGTAGTAGCGGGGGCCACCCCGCGGAGTATTTT.

V is TRBV6-5 and J is TRBJ2-7; 12 bases are a match to TRBD2. This CDR3 is 15 amino acids long. V lost 5 bases and J lost 4; bases outside the gene matches: 6. Germline CDR1 is MNHEY and CDR2 is SVGAGI. The CDR3 loop is CASSLGGLAGYEQYF. CDR3 bases: TGTGCCAGCAGTCTGGGGGGACTAGCGGGTTACGAGCAGTACTTC.

This chain joins TRBV7-3 and TRBJ2-5, with D perhaps TRBD2 (5 bases). Per the germline V gene, CDR1 is SGHTA and CDR2 is FQGTGA. The CDR3 loop spans 17 amino acids. V was clipped by 4 bases and J by 5 bases, with 23 bases between them. The chain's CDR3 is CASSSTRTLSGQETQYF. CDR3 in DNA: TGTGCCAGCAGCTCCACTCGGACTCTCTCGGGCCAGGAGACCCAGTACTTC.

The rearrangement links TRBV3-1 (or the pseudogene TRBV3-2) to TRBJ1-2, with D perhaps matching TRBD1 (5 bases). Germline lookup yields CDR1 LGHDT and CDR2 YNNKEL (reference sequence). CDR3 length: 14 residues. V dropped 4 bases and J dropped 7 bases, with 16 bases sitting between them. The CDR3 bases are TGTGCCAGCAGCCCAAAAGGGGCTCCTCGTGGCTACACCTTC. It codes for CASSPKGAPRGYTF.

The chain joins TRBV23-1 to TRBJ2-6, with D tentatively TRBD1 (5 bases). TRBV23-1 is recorded as an ORF, its role being uncertain. The CDR3 totals 19 residues. Trimming removed 4 bases from V and 0 bases from J, with 19 bases in between. In DNA form, the CDR3 reads TGCGCCAGCAGTCCTTGTACAGGTGCTTACATCTCTGGGGCCAACGTCCTGACTTTC. This translates into CASSPCTGAYISGANVLTF.

The J gene is TRBJ2-1, the V gene TRBV29-1; 7 bases are a match to TRBD1. Germline V CDR1 and CDR2: SQVTM, ANQGSEA. The CDR3 has 13 amino acids. Trimming removed 8 bases from V and 3 bases from J; junction bases left unmatched: 7. The CDR3 DNA reads as TGCAGCACAGAAGGGACAGACTACAATGAGCAGTTCTTC. This encodes CSTEGTDYNEQFF.

The chain is built from TRBV3-1 (or the pseudogene TRBV3-2) and TRBJ2-1, with D tentatively TRBD2 (6 bases). The length of the CDR3 is 13 residues. Trimming removed 1 base from V and 9 bases from J, with 10 bases in between. Germline CDR1 reads LGHDT; CDR2 reads YNNKEL (reference sequence). CDR3 amino acids: CASSQAVAAEQFF. CDR3 nucleotide sequence: TGTGCCAGCAGCCAAGCGGTAGCGGCTGAGCAGTTCTTC.

V is TRBV5-4 and J is TRBJ2-7, with D possibly TRBD2 on 6 matching bases. Germline V gives CDR1 SGHNT, CDR2 YYREEE (reference sequence). V lost 0 bases and J lost 7, with 20 bases in between. This CDR3 contains 16 residues. The CDR3 protein is CASSLAGPIQAGEQYF. The CDR3 DNA reads as TGTGCCAGCAGCTTGGCTGGGCCTATACAGGCGGGGGAGCAGTACTTC.

The rearrangement joins TRBV28 to TRBJ2-5; D might be TRBD2 (5 bases). The CDR3 is 12 amino acids. V gave up 8 bases and J gave up 4 bases, with 11 bases separating them. Germline V lookup: CDR1 MDHEN, CDR2 SYDVKM. CDR3 loop: CASRVGGETQYF. The CDR3 nucleotides are TGTGCCAGCCGGGTAGGAGGAGAGACCCAGTACTTC.

This chain connects TRBV10-2 to TRBJ2-3, with TRBD2 identical over 10 bases. This CDR3 contains 17 residues. The V and J ends lost 6 bases and 6 bases, in that order; junction bases with no gene match: 15. Per germline, CDR1 WSHSY and CDR2 SAAADI. CDR3 sequence reads: CASRWGEASGGRDTQYF. The CDR3 region has the DNA TGCGCCAGCAGGTGGGGGGAGGCTAGCGGGGGACGGGATACGCAGTATTTT.

The gene calls are TRBV19 and TRBJ1-6; TRBD1 agrees at 8 bases. Germline trimming cut 6 bases from V and 7 bases from J; bases unmatched to any gene: 14. From germline, CDR1 is LNHDA and CDR2 SQIVND (reference sequence). This CDR3 spans 17 amino acids. This CDR3 is CASRTGGNSVGNSPLHF. The CDR3 coding sequence is TGTGCCAGTAGAACAGGGGGAAACTCGGTAGGGAATTCACCCCTCCACTTT.

On this clone itself: Relative to the germline gene, one junction end is altered; a read error may explain this. V is TRBV3-1 (or the pseudogene TRBV3-2) and J is TRBJ1-2, with 8 bases fitting TRBD1. The germline V gene has CDR1 LGHDT and CDR2 YNNKEL (reference sequence). This CDR3 comprises 13 residues. CDR3 protein: CASSPRQGLNIFF. CDR3 sequence (DNA): TGTGCCAGCAGCCCGAGACAGGGGTTGAACATTTTCTTC.

This clone has only one observation. This sequence joins TRBV12-5 and TRBJ1-4; tentative D call: TRBD1 (5 bases). V dropped 4 bases and J dropped 9 bases, with 15 bases sitting between them. Looked up from germline, CDR1 is LGHNT and CDR2 is FRNRAP. The CDR3 covers 14 residues. The CDR3 DNA follows: TGTGCTAGTGGTTCCGGGTCAGGGCCAAAAAAACTGTTTTTT. It translates to CASGSGSGPKKLFF.

The rearrangement uses TRBV12-5 and TRBJ2-5, with 12 bases fitting TRBD1. The CDR3 runs 15 residues. V shed 5 bases, J shed 4 bases, and the junction held 5 bases outside the gene matches. The germline CDR1 and CDR2 sequences are LGHNT and FRNRAP. The CDR3 region is CASGVGTGGPETQYF. In nucleotides, the CDR3 is TGTGCTAGTGGTGTCGGGACAGGGGGCCCAGAGACCCAGTACTTC.

The chain has TRBV9 and TRBJ1-2, with 7 bases identical to TRBD1. The ends lost 4 bases at V and 4 bases at J; junction bases unmatched: 10. The CDR3 totals 15 residues. Germline V gene sequence: CDR1 SGDLS, CDR2 YYNGEE. The CDR3 spells CASSSRQGLFYGYTF. Here the CDR3 DNA reads TGTGCCAGCAGCTCCCGACAGGGCCTCTTCTATGGCTACACCTTC.

This chain uses TRBV9 with TRBJ2-1, with 7 positions matching TRBD2. This CDR3 is built from 16 residues. Germline CDR1 and CDR2: SGDLS and YYNGEE. After removal of 0 bases from V and 3 bases from J, the junction contained 6 bases not matched to a gene. The CDR3 nucleotides read TGTGCCAGCAGCGTAGAGGGCCCTAGCGGCTACAATGAGCAGTTCTTC. Residues: CASSVEGPSGYNEQFF.

The chain is built from TRBV7-9 and TRBJ2-5, with D possibly TRBD2 on 5 matching bases. Germline V lookup: CDR1 SEHNR, CDR2 FQNEAQ (reference sequence). Between the trimmed V and J ends, which lost 0 bases and 6 bases, there was a span of 26 bases. The CDR3 is made up of 19 amino acids. Here the CDR3 DNA reads TGTGCCAGCAGCTTAGCACCCTCGACGGCTAGCATAAGTGGGCAGACCCAGTACTTC. Protein sequence: CASSLAPSTASISGQTQYF.